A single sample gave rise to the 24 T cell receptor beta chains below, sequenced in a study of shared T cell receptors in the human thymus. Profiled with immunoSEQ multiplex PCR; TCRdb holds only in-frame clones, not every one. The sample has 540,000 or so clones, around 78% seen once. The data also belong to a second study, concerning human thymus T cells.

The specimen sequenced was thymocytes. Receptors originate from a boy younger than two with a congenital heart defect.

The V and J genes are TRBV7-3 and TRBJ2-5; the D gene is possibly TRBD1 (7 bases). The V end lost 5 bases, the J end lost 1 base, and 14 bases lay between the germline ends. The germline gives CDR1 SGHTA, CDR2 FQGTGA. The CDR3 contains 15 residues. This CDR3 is CASSIGGGLQETQYF. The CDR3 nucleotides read TGTGCCAGCAGCATAGGAGGGGGCCTCCAAGAGACCCAGTACTTC.

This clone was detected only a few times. CDR3 residues: CASSLARRQETQYF. CDR3 in DNA: TGTGCCAGCAGCTTGGCTAGACGACAAGAGACCCAGTACTTC. The V call is TRBV5-6, the J call TRBJ2-5, with D unclear. V was shortened by 0 bases and J by 2 bases, with 8 bases between the two germline ends. Germline-derived CDR1 and CDR2 are SGHDT and YYEEEE. There are 14 residues in the CDR3.

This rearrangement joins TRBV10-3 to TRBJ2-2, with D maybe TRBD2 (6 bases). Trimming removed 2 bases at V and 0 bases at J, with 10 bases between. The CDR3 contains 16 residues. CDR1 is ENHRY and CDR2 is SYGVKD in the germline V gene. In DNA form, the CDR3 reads TGTGCCATCAGTGAGCGGGGCGGGACGAACACCGGGGAGCTGTTTTTT. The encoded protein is CAISERGGTNTGELFF.

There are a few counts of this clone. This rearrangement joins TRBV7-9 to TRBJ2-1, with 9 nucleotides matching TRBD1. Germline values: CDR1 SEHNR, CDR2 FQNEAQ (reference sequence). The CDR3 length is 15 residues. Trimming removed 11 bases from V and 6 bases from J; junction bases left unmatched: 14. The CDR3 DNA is TGTGCCGGATCGCCGGGACAGGGACTTGCCAATGAGCAGTTCTTC. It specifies CAGSPGQGLANEQFF.

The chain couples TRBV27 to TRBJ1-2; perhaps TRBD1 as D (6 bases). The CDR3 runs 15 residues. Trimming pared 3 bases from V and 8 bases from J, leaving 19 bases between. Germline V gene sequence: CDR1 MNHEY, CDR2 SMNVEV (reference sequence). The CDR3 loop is CASSFSPQGSRGYTF. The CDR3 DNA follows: TGTGCCAGCAGTTTCTCTCCACAGGGTTCTAGGGGCTACACCTTC.

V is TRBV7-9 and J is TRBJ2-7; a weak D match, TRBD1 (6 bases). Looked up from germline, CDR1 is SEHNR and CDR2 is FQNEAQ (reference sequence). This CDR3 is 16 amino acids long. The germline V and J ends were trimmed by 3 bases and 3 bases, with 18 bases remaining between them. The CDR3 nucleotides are TGTGCCAGCAGCTTGCCCCCCGACAGGACCAACTACGAGCAGTACTTC. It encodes CASSLPPDRTNYEQYF.

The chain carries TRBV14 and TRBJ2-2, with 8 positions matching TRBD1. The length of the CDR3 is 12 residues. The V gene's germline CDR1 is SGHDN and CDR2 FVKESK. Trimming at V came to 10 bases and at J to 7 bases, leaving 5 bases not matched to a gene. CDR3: CATGQGVGELFF. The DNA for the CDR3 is TGTGCCACCGGACAGGGTGTCGGGGAGCTGTTTTTT.

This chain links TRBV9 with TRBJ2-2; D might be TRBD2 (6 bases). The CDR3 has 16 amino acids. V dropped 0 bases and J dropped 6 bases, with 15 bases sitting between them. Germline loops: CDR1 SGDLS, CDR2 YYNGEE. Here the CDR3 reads CASSVGGAWKAGELFF. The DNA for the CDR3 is TGTGCCAGCAGCGTAGGCGGGGCGTGGAAGGCCGGGGAGCTGTTTTTT.

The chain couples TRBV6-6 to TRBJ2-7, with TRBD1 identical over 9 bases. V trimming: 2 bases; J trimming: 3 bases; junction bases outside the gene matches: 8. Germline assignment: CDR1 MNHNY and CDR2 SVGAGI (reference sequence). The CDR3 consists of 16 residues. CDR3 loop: CASSYTTGGRLYEQYF. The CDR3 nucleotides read TGTGCCAGCAGTTACACCACAGGGGGCCGTCTCTACGAGCAGTACTTC.

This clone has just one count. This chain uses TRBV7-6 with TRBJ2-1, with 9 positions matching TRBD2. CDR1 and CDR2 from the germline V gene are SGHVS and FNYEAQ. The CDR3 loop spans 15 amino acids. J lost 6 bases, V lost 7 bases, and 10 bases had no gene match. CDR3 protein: CASTPTGGGGNEQFF. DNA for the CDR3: TGTGCCAGCACCCCTACGGGCGGGGGGGGCAATGAGCAGTTCTTC.

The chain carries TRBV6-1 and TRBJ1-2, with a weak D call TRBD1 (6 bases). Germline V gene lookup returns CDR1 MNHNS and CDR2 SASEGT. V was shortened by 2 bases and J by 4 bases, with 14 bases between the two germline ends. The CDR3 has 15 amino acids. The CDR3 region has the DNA TGTGCCAGCAGTGAAAGGATAGGGGGATGCTATGGCTACACCTTC. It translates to CASSERIGGCYGYTF.

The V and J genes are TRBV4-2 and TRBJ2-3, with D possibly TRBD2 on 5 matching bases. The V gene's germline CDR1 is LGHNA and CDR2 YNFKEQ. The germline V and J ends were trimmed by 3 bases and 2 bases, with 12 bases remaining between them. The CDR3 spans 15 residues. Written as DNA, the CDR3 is TGTGCCAGCAGCCAGGAGGTGCCGGACACAGATACGCAGTATTTT. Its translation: CASSQEVPDTDTQYF.

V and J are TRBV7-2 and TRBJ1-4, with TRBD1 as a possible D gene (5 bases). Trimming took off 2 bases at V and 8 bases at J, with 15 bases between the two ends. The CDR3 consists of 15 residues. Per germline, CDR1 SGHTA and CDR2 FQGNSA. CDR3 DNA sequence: TGTGCCAGCAGCTTATCTCAGGGCTTCAAAGAAAAACTGTTTTTT. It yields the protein CASSLSQGFKEKLFF.

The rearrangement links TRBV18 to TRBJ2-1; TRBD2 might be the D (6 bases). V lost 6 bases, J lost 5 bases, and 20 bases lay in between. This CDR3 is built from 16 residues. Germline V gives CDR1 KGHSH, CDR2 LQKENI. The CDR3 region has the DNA TGTGCCAGCTCGCACCTCTTGGCGGGGATTGACAATGAGCAGTTCTTC. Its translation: CASSHLLAGIDNEQFF.

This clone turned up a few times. The CDR3 loop reads CASSPPRDRGPPSSGANVLTF. The DNA for the CDR3 is TGTGCCAGCAGTCCGCCCCGGGACAGGGGGCCTCCGAGCTCTGGGGCCAACGTCCTGACTTTC. The chain combines TRBV28 with TRBJ2-6; 12 nucleotides align to TRBD1. V was clipped by 5 bases and J by 0 bases; unmatched bases: 14. The CDR3 runs 21 residues. Germline V gene sequence: CDR1 MDHEN, CDR2 SYDVKM.

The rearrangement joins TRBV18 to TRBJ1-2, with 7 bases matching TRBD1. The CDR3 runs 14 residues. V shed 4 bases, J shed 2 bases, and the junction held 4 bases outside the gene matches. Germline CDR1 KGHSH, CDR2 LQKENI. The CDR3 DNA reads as TGTGCCAGCTCACGGGCGACAGGGAACTATGGCTACACCTTC. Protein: CASSRATGNYGYTF. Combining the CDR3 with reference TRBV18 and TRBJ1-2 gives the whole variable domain NAGVMQNPRHLVRRRGQEARLRCSPMKGHSHVYWYRQLPEEGLKFMVYLQKENIIDESGMPKERFSAEFPKEGPSILRIQQVVRGDSAAYFCASSRATGNYGYTFGSGTRLTVV.

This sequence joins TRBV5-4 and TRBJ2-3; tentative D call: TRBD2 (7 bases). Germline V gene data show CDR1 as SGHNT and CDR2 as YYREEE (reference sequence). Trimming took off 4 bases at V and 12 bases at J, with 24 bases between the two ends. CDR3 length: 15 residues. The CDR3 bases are TGTGCCAGCAGCCGGGGGCTAGCGGAGTGCACACCCCAGTATTTT. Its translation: CASSRGLAECTPQYF.

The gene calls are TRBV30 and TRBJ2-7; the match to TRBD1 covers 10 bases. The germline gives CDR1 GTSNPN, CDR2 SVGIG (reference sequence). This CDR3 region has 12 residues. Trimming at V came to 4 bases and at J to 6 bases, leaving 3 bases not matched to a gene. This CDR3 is CAWMGQGCEQYF. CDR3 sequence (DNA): TGTGCCTGGATGGGACAGGGGTGCGAGCAGTACTTC.

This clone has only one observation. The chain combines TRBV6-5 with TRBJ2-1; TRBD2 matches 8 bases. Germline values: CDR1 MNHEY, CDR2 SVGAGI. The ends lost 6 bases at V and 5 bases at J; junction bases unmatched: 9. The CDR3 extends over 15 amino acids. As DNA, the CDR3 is TGTGCCAGCAGCTCGGGGGCGGGAGGTCACAATGAGCAGTTCTTC. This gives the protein CASSSGAGGHNEQFF.

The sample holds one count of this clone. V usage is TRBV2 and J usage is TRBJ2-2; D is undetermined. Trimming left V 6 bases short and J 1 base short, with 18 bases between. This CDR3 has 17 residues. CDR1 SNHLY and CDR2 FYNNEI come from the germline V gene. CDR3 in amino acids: CASSHPRGVLNTGELFF. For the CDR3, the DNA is TGTGCCAGCAGCCACCCGAGAGGCGTTTTGAACACCGGGGAGCTGTTTTTT. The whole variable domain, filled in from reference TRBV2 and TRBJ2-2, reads EPEVTQTPSHQVTQMGQEVILRCVPISNHLYFYWYRQILGQKVEFLVSFYNNEISEKSEIFDDQFSVERPDGSNFTLKIRSTKLEDSAMYFCASSHPRGVLNTGELFFGEGSRLTVL.

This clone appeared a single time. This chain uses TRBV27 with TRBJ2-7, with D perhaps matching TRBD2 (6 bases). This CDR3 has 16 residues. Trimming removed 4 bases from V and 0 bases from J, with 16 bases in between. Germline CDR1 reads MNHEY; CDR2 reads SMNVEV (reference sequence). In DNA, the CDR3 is TGTGCCAGCAGTTCACTGGACTACCATAGCTCCTACGAGCAGTACTTC. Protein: CASSSLDYHSSYEQYF.

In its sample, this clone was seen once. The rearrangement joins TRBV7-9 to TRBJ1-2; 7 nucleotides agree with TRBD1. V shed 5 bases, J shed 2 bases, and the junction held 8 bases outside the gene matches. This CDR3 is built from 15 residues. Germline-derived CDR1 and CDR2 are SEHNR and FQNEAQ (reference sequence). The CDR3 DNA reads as TGTGCCAGCAGCCTTTGGGACAGCCTAAACTATGGCTACACCTTC. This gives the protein CASSLWDSLNYGYTF. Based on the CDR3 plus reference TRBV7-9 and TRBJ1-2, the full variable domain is DTGVSQNPRHKITKRGQNVTFRCDPISEHNRLYWYRQTLGQGPEFLTYFQNEAQLEKSRLLSDRFSAERPKGSFSTLEIQRTEQGDSAMYLCASSLWDSLNYGYTFGSGTRLTVV.

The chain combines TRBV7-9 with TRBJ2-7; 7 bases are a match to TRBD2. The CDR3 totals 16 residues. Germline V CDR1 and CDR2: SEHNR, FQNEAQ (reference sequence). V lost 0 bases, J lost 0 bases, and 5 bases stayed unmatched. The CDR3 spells CASSLASGLPSYEQYF. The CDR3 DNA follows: TGTGCCAGCAGCTTAGCTAGCGGGCTCCCCTCCTACGAGCAGTACTTC.

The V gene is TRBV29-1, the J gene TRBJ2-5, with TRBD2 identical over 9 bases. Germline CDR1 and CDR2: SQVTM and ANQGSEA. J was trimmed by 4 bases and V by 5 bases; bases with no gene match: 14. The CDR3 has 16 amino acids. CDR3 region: CSVLEGSGSRRETQYF. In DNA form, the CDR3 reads TGCAGCGTTTTGGAGGGTAGCGGGAGTCGTAGAGAGACCCAGTACTTC. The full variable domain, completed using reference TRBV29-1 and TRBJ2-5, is SAVISQKPSRDICQRGTSLTIQCQVDSQVTMMFWYRQQPGQSLTLIATANQGSEATYESGFVIDKFPISRPNLTFSTLTVSNMSPEDSSIYLCSVLEGSGSRRETQYFGPGTRLLVL.